The following is a T cell receptor beta chain sequence with its context. The sample belongs to a study of blood T cell repertoires in COVID-19. Whole-study context: Samples came from the United States, Italy and Spain, spanning acute and convalescent COVID-19. Sources were T cells, B-cell-depleted T cells, or PBMCs; the material itself was cDNA or gDNA.

As processed by the authors: By means of reference gene primer amplification, nucleated cell counts were estimated. The assay was immunoSEQ multiplex PCR, and TCRdb's table has in-frame clones only and misses some. V, J and clone size are taken as reported in that table, and D and trimming were inferred from the DNA itself. The table has some 80,000 clones, 60% to 85% seen once; the top ten hold approximately 5%. What was sequenced was peripheral blood. This TCR was sampled from a woman of 80 years or more with active or convalescent COVID-19.

CDR3 residues: CASSLSWPWEGYNEQFF. The CDR3 nucleotides read TGTGCCAGCAGTTTATCGTGGCCTTGGGAGGGGTACAATGAGCAGTTCTTC. The chain has TRBV27 and TRBJ2-1, with 7 nucleotides matching TRBD2. This CDR3 region has 17 residues. CDR1 is MNHEY, CDR2 SMNVEV, per germline (reference sequence). V was clipped by 0 bases and J by 4 bases; unmatched bases: 9.